The next 9 T cell receptor beta chains were all read from a single sample in a study of Graves' ophthalmopathy and Graves' hyperthyroidism. Investigators amplified TCR beta CDR3 regions from RNA transcripts. Amplification began with first-round RT-PCR using HTBI primers, then second-round multiplex PCR was performed. TCRdb re-analysed the multiplex PCR reads in MiXCR, keeping a single row per CDR3 protein. The data show around 1.1 million distinct CDR3 sequences, about two fifths seen once. The sample taken for sequencing was peripheral blood or thyroid tissue (not recorded which). The receptors here all came from an adult man with Graves' hyperthyroidism.

This clonotype was detected many times. This rearrangement joins TRBV5-4 to TRBJ1-2, with D possibly matching TRBD1 (5 bases). Germline lookup yields CDR1 SGHNT and CDR2 YYREEE (reference sequence). With 3 bases removed from V and 3 bases from J, the gap between germline ends came to 9 bases. The CDR3 runs 13 residues. DNA for the CDR3: TGTGCCAGCAGCTCGGGACTCGACTATGGCTACACCTTC. Translating gives CASSSGLDYGYTF.

The sample holds a few counts of this clonotype. The genes are TRBV5-4 and TRBJ1-2; D may be TRBD1 (6 bases). Germline V gene data show CDR1 as SGHNT and CDR2 as YYREEE (reference sequence). Trimming cost V 6 bases and J 5 bases, with 20 bases left between them. CDR3 length equals 15 residues. CDR3 sequence (DNA): TGTGCCAGCATCCTCGCCCCCGGGACATCTTATGGCTACACCTTC. Translated, it gives CASILAPGTSYGYTF.

V is TRBV12-3 or TRBV12-4 and J is TRBJ2-7; tentative D call: TRBD2 (5 bases). CDR3 length equals 13 residues. Trimming stripped 8 bases from V and 5 bases from J, with 16 bases between. CDR3 nucleotide sequence: TGTGCCAGCTACATACCAGAGGGCAACGAGCAGTACTTC. This codes for CASYIPEGNEQYF.

Remarks on this clonotype: One end of the junction varies from germline; a read error may be responsible. The chain is built from TRBV10-3 and TRBJ1-1, with D tentatively TRBD1 (6 bases). In germline, CDR1 is ENHRY, CDR2 SYGVKD. CDR3 length: 15 residues. The CDR3 sequence: CASSLSRGGTTEAFF. CDR3 DNA sequence: TGTGCCAGCAGTTTATCAAGGGGGGGAACGACTGAAGCTTTCTTT.

The sample holds many counts of this clonotype. V and J are TRBV6-5 and TRBJ2-6; no clear D. Trimming cost V 8 bases and J 0 bases, with 17 bases left between them. The CDR3 covers 17 residues. CDR1 and CDR2 from the germline V gene are MNHEY and SVGAGI. CDR3: CASRVHEMSSGANVLTF. The CDR3 DNA follows: TGTGCCAGCCGGGTCCACGAAATGAGCTCTGGGGCCAACGTCCTGACTTTC.

This clonotype was observed many times. V gene TRBV19 combines with J gene TRBJ1-4; D gene uncertain. Germline values: CDR1 LNHDA, CDR2 SQIVND (reference sequence). The CDR3 is 13 amino acids. V dropped 5 bases and J dropped 8 bases, with 12 bases sitting between them. This CDR3 is CASSATVLEKLFF. The CDR3 DNA follows: TGTGCCAGTAGTGCCACAGTTTTGGAAAAACTGTTTTTT.

This clonotype has a handful of counts. This rearrangement joins TRBV10-3 to TRBJ2-5; D gene unclear. The CDR3 is 13 amino acids. Trimming removed 10 bases at V and 5 bases at J, with 17 bases between. Germline CDR1 is ENHRY and CDR2 is SYGVKD. In nucleotides, the CDR3 is TGTGCCAGCACCCTGGTTGCGCGGGAGACCCAGTACTTC. It encodes CASTLVARETQYF.

This clonotype came up many times. The chain combines TRBV12-3 or TRBV12-4 with TRBJ1-1, with TRBD1 matching 8 bases. The CDR3 runs 17 residues. With V trimmed by 4 bases and J by 1 base, 11 bases remained unmatched. CDR3 sequence: CASSSFRDRRQNTEAFF. The CDR3 DNA reads as TGTGCCAGCAGTTCGTTCCGGGACAGGCGGCAGAACACTGAAGCTTTCTTT.

This clonotype was observed at least ten times. The rearrangement uses TRBV6-6 and TRBJ1-5; D not resolved. From germline, CDR1 is MNHNY and CDR2 SVGAGI (reference sequence). CDR3 length equals 12 residues. V gave up 4 bases and J gave up 9 bases, with 10 bases separating them. CDR3 nucleotide sequence: TGTGCCAGCAGTTTCTCGACGGGGCCCCAGCATTTT. Its protein is CASSFSTGPQHF.